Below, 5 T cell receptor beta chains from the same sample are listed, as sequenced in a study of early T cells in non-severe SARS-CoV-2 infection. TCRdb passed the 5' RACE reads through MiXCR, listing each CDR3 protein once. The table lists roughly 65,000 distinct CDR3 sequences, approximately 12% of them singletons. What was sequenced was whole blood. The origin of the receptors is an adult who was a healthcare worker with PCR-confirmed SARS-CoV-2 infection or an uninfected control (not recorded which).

The DNA of the CDR3 is TGCGCCAGCGGACCCCAATCGGTAACCCCTGAGCAGTTCTTC. Translation: CASGPQSVTPEQFF. The chain links TRBV5-1 to TRBJ2-1; the D is unclear. Trimming pared 7 bases from V and 9 bases from J, leaving 20 bases between. CDR1 SGHRS and CDR2 YFSETQ come from the germline V gene. The CDR3 totals 14 residues.

The CDR3: CASSGQGMGSGANVLTF. The CDR3 nucleotides are TGTGCCAGCAGCGGACAGGGGATGGGCTCTGGGGCCAACGTCCTGACTTTC. This chain joins TRBV9 and TRBJ2-6; 8 nucleotides align to TRBD1. This CDR3 is built from 17 residues. V lost 3 bases and J lost 0; bases outside the gene matches: 5. CDR1 and CDR2 from the germline V gene are SGDLS and YYNGEE.

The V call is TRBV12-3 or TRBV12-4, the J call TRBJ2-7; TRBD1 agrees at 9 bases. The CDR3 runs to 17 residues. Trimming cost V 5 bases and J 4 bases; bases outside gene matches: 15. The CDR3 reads CASSPDRGPYLGYEQYF. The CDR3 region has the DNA TGTGCCAGCAGTCCGGACAGGGGACCCTACTTAGGGTACGAGCAGTACTTC.

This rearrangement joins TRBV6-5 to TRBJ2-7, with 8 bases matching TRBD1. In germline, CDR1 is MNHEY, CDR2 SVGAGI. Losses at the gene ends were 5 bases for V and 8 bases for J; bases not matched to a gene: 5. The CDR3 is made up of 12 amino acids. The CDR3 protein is CASSPRQGKQYF. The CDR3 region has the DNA TGTGCCAGCAGTCCGAGACAGGGGAAGCAGTACTTC.

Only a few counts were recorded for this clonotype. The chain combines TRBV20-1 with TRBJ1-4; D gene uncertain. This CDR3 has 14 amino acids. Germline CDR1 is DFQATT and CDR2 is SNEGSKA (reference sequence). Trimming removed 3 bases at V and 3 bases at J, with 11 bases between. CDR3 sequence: CSASLASANEKLFF. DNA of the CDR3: TGCAGTGCTAGTCTTGCCTCGGCTAATGAAAAACTGTTTTTT.